This entry is about one T cell receptor (beta chain). The assay was immunoSEQ multiplex PCR, and TCRdb's table has in-frame clones only and misses some. The sample yields about 200,000 clones, about 84% seen once. The record originates from a study of blood T cell repertoires in COVID-19. Germline CDR1 MNHEY, CDR2 SVGAGI. Trimming took 6 bases from V and 5 from J; bases not matched to a gene: 6. The CDR3 is 14 residues long. The clonotype originates from an elderly woman with COVID-19, enrolled during active disease. The J gene is TRBJ2-3, the V gene TRBV6-5, with 9 nucleotides matching TRBD2. Sequencing was performed on peripheral blood. The CDR3 region is CASRVAGAGDTQYF. CDR3 bases: TGTGCCAGCAGGGTAGCGGGAGCGGGAGATACGCAGTATTTT.